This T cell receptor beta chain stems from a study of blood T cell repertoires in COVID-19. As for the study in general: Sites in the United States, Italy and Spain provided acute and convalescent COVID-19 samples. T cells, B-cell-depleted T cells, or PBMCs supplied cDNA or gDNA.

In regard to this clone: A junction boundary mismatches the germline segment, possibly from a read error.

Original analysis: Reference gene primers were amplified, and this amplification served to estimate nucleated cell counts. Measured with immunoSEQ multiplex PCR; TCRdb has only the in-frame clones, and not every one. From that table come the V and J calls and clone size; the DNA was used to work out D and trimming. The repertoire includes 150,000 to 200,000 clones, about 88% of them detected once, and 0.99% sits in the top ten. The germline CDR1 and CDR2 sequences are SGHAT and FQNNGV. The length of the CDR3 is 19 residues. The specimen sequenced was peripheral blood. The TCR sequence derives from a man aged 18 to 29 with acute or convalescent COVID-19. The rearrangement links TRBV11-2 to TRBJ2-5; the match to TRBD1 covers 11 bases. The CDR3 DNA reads TGTGTCAGCAGCTTTATCAGGACAGGGGGCATAACGTCCGATGTGGCCCAGTACTTC. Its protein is CVSSFIRTGGITSDVAQYF.